This T cell receptor beta chain was documented in a study of blood T cell repertoires in COVID-19. Study information: Acute and convalescent COVID-19 samples came from the United States, Italy and Spain. Nucleic acid was either cDNA or gDNA, and it came from T cells, B-cell-depleted T cells, or PBMCs.

This CDR3 is 16 amino acids long. V was trimmed by 0 bases and J by 3 bases, leaving 15 bases between them. Per the germline V gene, CDR1 is GTSNPN and CDR2 is SVGIG (reference sequence). In the original processing: Reference gene primers were amplified, and this amplification served to estimate nucleated cell counts. Profiling relied on immunoSEQ multiplex PCR, and the TCRdb table lists in-frame clones only, not all of them. D and trimming were read from the DNA, whereas the V and J calls and clone size are those reported in that table. This sample yields some 170,000 clones, of which 70% to 80% are seen a single time; about 8.3% belongs to the top ten.

The chain employs TRBV30 and TRBJ1-3; perhaps TRBD1 as D (6 bases). The source of this sequence is a man between 60 and 70 years old with acute or convalescent COVID-19. What was sequenced was peripheral blood. CDR3 protein: CAWSVSLTGVGNTIYF. The CDR3 region has the DNA TGTGCCTGGAGTGTATCGTTGACAGGAGTTGGAAACACCATATATTTT.